The 20 T cell receptor beta chains below come from one sample, sequenced in a study of blood T cells in healthy people across ages. Next came a second PCR, run for about 7 to 12 cycles, which used a sample-barcoded 5' primer along with a J-beta primer mix. TCRdb called the 5' RACE reads again in MiXCR, with one record for every CDR3 protein. The sample has fewer than 2 million distinct CDR3 sequences; more than 35% are singletons. Sequencing was done on a sample of blood. The receptors come from a human donor in good health.

V usage is TRBV5-1 and J usage is TRBJ2-1, with 9 nucleotides matching TRBD2. The trim removed 4 bases at V and 9 bases at J, leaving 11 bases unmatched. The length of the CDR3 is 15 residues. Germline V gene data show CDR1 as SGHRS and CDR2 as YFSETQ. The DNA for the CDR3 is TGCGCCAGCAGCGCGGGACTAGCAGATCAGGGTGAGCAGTTCTTC. Amino acids: CASSAGLADQGEQFF.

This clonotype occurred a few times. Because the CDR3's place on the DNA is in doubt, the DNA is left out and the CDR3 is given as listed by TCRdb. The chain is built from TRBV29-1 and TRBJ1-2; TRBD1, the table's D call, was not compared with the DNA. CDR1 is SQVTM, CDR2 ANQGSEA, per germline. The CDR3 contains 13 residues when both ends are counted. CDR3: CSVGRGTGGSPTF.

V gene TRBV7-9 combines with J gene TRBJ1-5; D remains unclear. There are 15 residues in the CDR3. The germline V gene encodes CDR1 SEHNR and CDR2 FQNEAQ (reference sequence). Between the trimmed V and J ends, which lost 2 bases and 6 bases, there was a span of 14 bases. The CDR3 region has the DNA TGTGCCAGCAGCTTATTCTCGGGGAAGGGTCAGCCCCAGCATTTT. It codes for CASSLFSGKGQPQHF.

CDR3 amino acids: CASSPQGQGGETQYF. As DNA, the CDR3 is TGTGCCAGCAGTCCTCAAGGGCAGGGCGGCGAGACCCAGTACTTC. The rearrangement joins TRBV12-3 or TRBV12-4 to TRBJ2-5; possible D gene TRBD1, 5 bases. This CDR3 is built from 15 residues. Trimming stripped 5 bases from V and 5 bases from J, with 18 bases between.

This clonotype was observed a few times. The chain employs TRBV7-9 and TRBJ2-1; TRBD1 aligns across 8 bases. Germline V gene data show CDR1 as SEHNR and CDR2 as FQNEAQ (reference sequence). CDR3 size: 16 residues. After removal of 1 base from V and 7 bases from J, the junction contained 9 bases not matched to a gene. CDR3 loop: CASSLVGRGRGNEQFF. The DNA of the CDR3 is TGTGCCAGCAGCTTAGTAGGCAGGGGGCGCGGAAATGAGCAGTTCTTC.

About this clonotype: The junction does not match germline at one end; this may be a read error. The chain recombines TRBV7-3 with TRBJ2-1, with 10 bases matching TRBD1. Per germline, CDR1 SGHTA and CDR2 FQGTGA. The CDR3 contains 14 residues. The CDR3 is CAGSLDRGGNEQFF. DNA for the CDR3: TGTGCCGGCAGCTTGGACAGGGGGGGGAATGAGCAGTTCTTC. Based on the CDR3 plus reference TRBV7-3 and TRBJ2-1, the full variable domain is GAGVSQTPSNKVTEKGKYVELRCDPISGHTALYWYRQSLGQGPEFLIYFQGTGAADDSGLPNDRFFAVRPEGSVSTLKIQRTERGDSAVYLCAGSLDRGGNEQFFGPGTRLTVL.

This clonotype showed up just a few times. The gene calls are TRBV7-9 and TRBJ1-5, with D unresolved. CDR1 and CDR2 (germline): SEHNR, FQNEAQ (reference sequence). The CDR3 runs 13 residues. Trimming took off 5 bases at V and 10 bases at J, with 15 bases between the two ends. This chain's CDR3 is CASSGSQREPQHF. As DNA, the CDR3 is TGTGCCAGCAGCGGGTCCCAGAGGGAACCCCAGCATTTT.

This rearrangement joins TRBV4-1 to TRBJ2-7, with D tentatively TRBD1 (5 bases). CDR1 is MGHRA, CDR2 YSYEKL, per germline. The CDR3 covers 16 residues. Trimming took off 0 bases at V and 2 bases at J, with 14 bases between the two ends. The CDR3 DNA reads TGCGCCAGCAGCCAAGACAAATTGACAGAAACCTACGAGCAGTACTTC. Amino acid sequence: CASSQDKLTETYEQYF.

V gene TRBV7-9 combines with J gene TRBJ2-1; D is perhaps TRBD1 (6 bases). Between the trimmed V and J ends, which lost 5 bases and 9 bases, there was a span of 11 bases. The CDR3 is 12 residues long. Germline V gene lookup returns CDR1 SEHNR and CDR2 FQNEAQ (reference sequence). CDR3 sequence: CASSRTDSEQFF. The CDR3 bases are TGTGCCAGCAGCCGGACAGACAGTGAGCAGTTCTTC. Complete variable domain (other parts from reference TRBV7-9 and TRBJ2-1): DTGVSQNPRHKITKRGQNVTFRCDPISEHNRLYWYRQTLGQGPEFLTYFQNEAQLEKSRLLSDRFSAERPKGSFSTLEIQRTEQGDSAMYLCASSRTDSEQFFGPGTRLTVL.

The CDR3 protein is CAISGDLYLNTEAFF. In nucleotides, the CDR3 is TGTGCCATCAGTGGGGACCTCTACTTGAACACTGAAGCTTTCTTT. V and J are TRBV10-3 and TRBJ1-1, with D possibly being TRBD1 (5 bases). CDR3 length: 15 amino acids. CDR1 and CDR2 (germline): ENHRY, SYGVKD. V lost 4 bases to trimming and J lost 0 bases, with 12 bases between them.

This chain links TRBV12-3 or TRBV12-4 with TRBJ2-1, with D maybe TRBD1 (5 bases). CDR3 size: 14 residues. Trimming cost V 2 bases and J 5 bases, with 10 bases left between them. The chain's CDR3 is CASSLSPTDNEQFF. Written as DNA, the CDR3 is TGTGCCAGCAGTTTATCCCCGACAGACAATGAGCAGTTCTTC.

There are a few counts of this clonotype. The chain uses TRBV6-2 or TRBV6-3 and TRBJ2-1; D is possibly TRBD2 (7 bases). This CDR3 spans 15 amino acids. Germline values: CDR1 MNHEY, CDR2 SVGEGT. Deletions cut 6 bases from V and 10 bases from J, with 22 bases between. CDR3 bases: TGTGCCAGCAGGTTTAGGGGGGGGGCCCTCTGGGAGCAGTTCTTC. It specifies CASRFRGGALWEQFF.

This chain uses TRBV6-2 or TRBV6-3 with TRBJ2-7, with 8 bases identical to TRBD1. V lost 7 bases, J lost 2 bases, and 7 bases stayed unmatched. This CDR3 has 14 amino acids. Germline V lookup: CDR1 MNHEY, CDR2 SVGEGT. The CDR3, as DNA: TGTGCCAGCACATGGGACAGGCGAGCCTACGAGCAGTACTTC. Protein product: CASTWDRRAYEQYF.

For the CDR3, the DNA is TGTGCCAGCAGCGAAAACAGGGGGTTGGCCACTGAAGCTTTCTTT. Its protein product is CASSENRGLATEAFF. The chain has TRBV6-6 and TRBJ1-1; 8 bases are shared with TRBD1. The ends lost 6 bases at V and 4 bases at J; junction bases unmatched: 10. CDR1 and CDR2 (germline): MNHNY, SVGAGI (reference sequence). There are 15 residues in the CDR3.

Only a few counts were recorded for this clonotype. V usage is TRBV9 and J usage is TRBJ2-3; a weak D match, TRBD2 (5 bases). V was pared by 8 bases and J by 7 bases, with 14 bases between. The germline gives CDR1 SGDLS, CDR2 YYNGEE. The CDR3 contains 12 residues. For the CDR3, the DNA is TGTGCCAGTACTCGGACTGGGAATACGCAGTATTTT. Translated, it gives CASTRTGNTQYF.

The gene calls are TRBV20-1 and TRBJ2-7; 8 nucleotides match TRBD2. Germline V gives CDR1 DFQATT, CDR2 SNEGSKA (reference sequence). This CDR3 comprises 14 residues. V trimming: 4 bases; J trimming: 2 bases; junction bases outside the gene matches: 7. The CDR3 DNA follows: TGCAGTGCTATACCTCGGGGGGGTCCCTACGAGCAGTACTTC. This translates into CSAIPRGGPYEQYF.

This clonotype appeared a few times. The rearrangement joins TRBV5-1 to TRBJ2-5, with D unresolved. The length of the CDR3 is 13 residues. V was cut by 2 bases and J by 5 bases, with 10 bases left in between. The germline V gene encodes CDR1 SGHRS and CDR2 YFSETQ. Written as DNA, the CDR3 is TGCGCCAGCAGCTTCGAGGATTTTGAGACCCAGTACTTC. It translates to CASSFEDFETQYF.

This clonotype came up a few times. V is TRBV18 and J is TRBJ2-6; TRBD1 might be the D (5 bases). In germline, CDR1 is KGHSH, CDR2 LQKENI. This CDR3 comprises 15 residues. Trimming removed 1 base from V and 3 bases from J, with 7 bases in between. CDR3 residues: CASSPRRDGANVLTF. The DNA of the CDR3 is TGTGCCAGCTCACCACGCAGGGATGGGGCCAACGTCCTGACTTTC.

This clonotype was observed a handful of times. This chain uses TRBV9 with TRBJ1-2; D might be TRBD1 (6 bases). Per germline, CDR1 SGDLS and CDR2 YYNGEE. This CDR3 is built from 14 residues. The ends were cut back, 0 bases at V and 4 bases at J, with 10 bases in the middle. For the CDR3, the DNA is TGTGCCAGCAGCGTAGCGGCGACAGGCTATGGCTACACCTTC. Residues: CASSVAATGYGYTF.

The J gene is TRBJ2-3, the V gene TRBV7-9, with D tentatively TRBD2 (7 bases). V lost 5 bases and J lost 5, with 17 bases in between. Germline V gene sequence: CDR1 SEHNR, CDR2 FQNEAQ (reference sequence). This CDR3 has 15 residues. CDR3 sequence (DNA): TGTGCCAGCAGCCCCCCCGGGGGGCCTTTAGATACGCAGTATTTT. Its protein product is CASSPPGGPLDTQYF.